This is a list of T cell receptor beta chains from one sample in a study of blood T cell repertoires in COVID-19. The assay was immunoSEQ multiplex PCR, and TCRdb's table has in-frame clones only and misses some. The data hold roughly 32,000 clones, with 90% observed a single time. The sample comprised peripheral blood. The receptor set was obtained from a man older than 75 with acute or convalescent COVID-19. Both conserved end residues are part of each CDR3. Fields, in order: V gene, J gene, D gene, CDR3 DNA, CDR3 protein. D genes are given only for firm matches.

V: TRBV29-1
J: TRBJ2-1
D: -
DNA: TGCAGCGTTGAAGTTAGCTATGAGCAGTTCTTC
CDR3: CSVEVSYEQFF

V: TRBV2
J: TRBJ1-5
D: TRBD1
DNA: TGTGCCAGCAGTGACAGGGGGTTTTATCAGCCCCAGCATTTT
CDR3: CASSDRGFYQPQHF

V: TRBV7-9
J: TRBJ1-4
D: -
DNA: TGTGCCAGCACTACAGGGCTGGATGAAAAACTGTTTTTT
CDR3: CASTTGLDEKLFF

V: TRBV19
J: TRBJ2-1
D: TRBD2
DNA: TGTGCCAGTAGTATGGAGCGGGGGCCAGGAGGTGATGAGCAGTTCTTC
CDR3: CASSMERGPGGDEQFF

V: TRBV7-2
J: TRBJ2-2
D: -
DNA: TGTGCCATGGGGGCTAGCGGTAACACCGGGGAGCTGTTTTTT
CDR3: CAMGASGNTGELFF

V: TRBV19
J: TRBJ1-1
D: TRBD1
DNA: TGTGCCAGTAGTAAAGGTGGGACAGGGGGATGGGGCACTGAAGCTTTCTTT
CDR3: CASSKGGTGGWGTEAFF

V: TRBV19
J: TRBJ1-2
D: TRBD1
DNA: TGTGCCAGTAGTACCCAGGACAGGGGCTATGGCTACACCTTC
CDR3: CASSTQDRGYGYTF

V: TRBV6-6
J: TRBJ2-3
D: -
DNA: TGTGCCAGCAGTTCTGGGAGAGCAGATACGCAGTATTTT
CDR3: CASSSGRADTQYF

V: TRBV27
J: TRBJ2-2
D: TRBD1
DNA: TGTGCCAGCAGTTTCTCGGGACAGGGGAACACCGGGGAGCTGTTTTTT
CDR3: CASSFSGQGNTGELFF

V: TRBV27
J: TRBJ2-1
D: TRBD1
DNA: TGTGCCAGCAGGCAGGACAGGGGGTCCTACAATGAGCAGTTCTTC
CDR3: CASRQDRGSYNEQFF

V: TRBV30
J: TRBJ2-7
D: TRBD2
DNA: TGTGCCGGAGCGGGAGACAGTATCTACGAGCAGTACTTC
CDR3: CAGAGDSIYEQYF

V: TRBV6-5
J: TRBJ1-6
D: TRBD1
DNA: TGTGCCAGCAGTTACACCGGGACAGGGGTGTCACCCCTCCACTTT
CDR3: CASSYTGTGVSPLHF

V: TRBV28
J: TRBJ2-7
D: TRBD1
DNA: TGTGCCAGCACCTCGGGACAGAAATCCTACGAGCAGTACTTC
CDR3: CASTSGQKSYEQYF

V: TRBV3-1/TRBV3-2
J: TRBJ1-6
D: TRBD1
DNA: TGTGCCAGCAGCAGACAGGGGAGAAATTCACCCCTCCACTTT
CDR3: CASSRQGRNSPLHF

V: TRBV30
J: TRBJ2-1
D: -
DNA: TGTGCCTGGAGTAAGGGGACAAGCAATGAGCAGTTCTTC
CDR3: CAWSKGTSNEQFF

V: TRBV5-1
J: TRBJ2-5
D: TRBD2
DNA: TGCGCCAGCAGCTTCATTAGCGGGGGATACCAAGAGACCCAGTACTTC
CDR3: CASSFISGGYQETQYF